These 8 T cell receptor beta chains originate from one sample sequenced in a study of T cell clusters in autoimmune cytopenias. One tube held mixed TRB-A and TRB-B primer pools for touch-down PCR. TCRdb reanalyzed the multiplex PCR reads and collapses them to one entry per CDR3 protein, without DNA. This sample's table reports under 7,000 distinct CDR3 sequences. Each sample's input was roughly 270 ng genomic DNA, some 38,000 genome equivalents. A further study also used this sample, focusing on T cell repertoires in aging, cancer and after chemotherapy.

Sequencing was carried out using peripheral blood. The receptors come from a human donor in good health.

Its frequency marks this clonotype as medium-sized. Here the CDR3 reads CASSEVQGSQHF. The rearrangement uses TRBV6-1 and TRBJ1-5; TCRdb reports TRBD1, a call that lacks DNA to check it against. The CDR3 covers 12 residues. Looked up from germline, CDR1 is MNHNS and CDR2 is SASEGT.

The chain combines TRBV6-4 with TRBJ1-2; TCRdb designates TRBD1, a call that cannot be tested without DNA. The CDR3 loop spans 15 amino acids. CDR1 and CDR2 (germline): MRHNA, SNTAGT. CDR3: CASSARQGANYGYTF.

V is TRBV5-1 and J is TRBJ2-2; TCRdb names TRBD1, which stays unverified in the absence of DNA. This CDR3 has 14 amino acids. Per the germline V gene, CDR1 is SGHRS and CDR2 is YFSETQ. The CDR3 spells CASSGRTDTGELFF. Full variable domain (outside the CDR3, taken from reference TRBV5-1 and TRBJ2-2): KAGVTQTPRYLIKTRGQQVTLSCSPISGHRSVSWYQQTPGQGLQFLFEYFSETQRNKGNFPGRFSGRQFSNSRSEMNVSTLELGDSALYLCASSGRTDTGELFFGEGSRLTVL.

This chain joins TRBV18 and TRBJ1-2; TCRdb's assignment of TRBD1 cannot be checked, as there is no DNA. This CDR3 is 13 amino acids long. In germline, CDR1 is KGHSH, CDR2 LQKENI. CDR3 amino acids: CASSPEGLWGYTF.

Its frequency marks this clonotype as medium-sized. The CDR3 loop is CASSEASAGNGELFF. The gene calls are TRBV6-1 and TRBJ2-2; TCRdb lists TRBD2, though no DNA is available to test this call. Germline V gene sequence: CDR1 MNHNS, CDR2 SASEGT. The CDR3 has 15 residues.

This clonotype is classed as medium-sized by frequency. The gene calls are TRBV29-1 and TRBJ1-3; TCRdb designates TRBD1, a call that cannot be tested without DNA. The CDR3 sequence is 16 residues long. Germline V gives CDR1 SQVTM, CDR2 ANQGSEA. The chain's CDR3 is CSAVARQRSSGNTIYF.

Considering frequency, this clonotype is medium-sized. V usage is TRBV6-1 and J usage is TRBJ2-7. CDR3 length equals 14 residues. Germline-derived CDR1 and CDR2 are MNHNS and SASEGT. CDR3 sequence reads: CASSEKGDSYEQYF.

The chain employs TRBV6-5 and TRBJ1-3. CDR1 is MNHEY, CDR2 SVGAGI, per germline. CDR3 length: 15 residues. CDR3 sequence: CASSGGQDSGNTIYF.